The 8 T cell receptor beta chains listed next were all sequenced from one sample in a study of blood T cell repertoires in COVID-19 (dated by TCRdb to 2018 to 2021). Receptor libraries were prepared by the immunoSEQ multiplex PCR assay. Drawn from immuneACCESS, this table holds only the in-frame rearrangements with V and J called that TCRdb kept. Clones are partly lost; checked studies trace under half to an unresolved V gene and leave the rest unexplained. The sample includes more than 150,000 clones, with about 88% observed a single time. Clones ranked in the top ten supply about 2.5% of the sample. The specimen was peripheral blood. These receptors were collected from a woman in her seventies with acute or convalescent COVID-19.

The chain uses TRBV6-2 or TRBV6-3 and TRBJ1-1; 10 nucleotides align to TRBD1. The germline V gene encodes CDR1 MNHEY and CDR2 SVGEGT. The CDR3 runs to 18 residues. V was pared by 2 bases and J by 4 bases, with 13 bases of the junction left unmatched. DNA for the CDR3: TGTGCCAGCAGTTACACCAGACAGGGGGCGGTTTTGGGCACTGAAGCTTTCTTT. Its protein product is CASSYTRQGAVLGTEAFF.

J is TRBJ1-6 and V is TRBV7-3; D unresolved. Trimming cost V 1 base and J 4 bases, with 8 bases left between them. The germline CDR1 and CDR2 sequences are SGHTA and FQGTGA. The CDR3 has 15 amino acids. CDR3 amino acids: CASSLRGMYNSPLHF. CDR3 coding DNA: TGTGCCAGCAGCTTAAGAGGGATGTATAATTCACCCCTCCACTTT.

The V and J genes are TRBV7-2 and TRBJ2-2; 12 bases are shared with TRBD2. There are 16 residues in the CDR3. Trimming cost V 5 bases and J 1 base; bases outside gene matches: 2. CDR1 and CDR2 (germline): SGHTA, FQGNSA. CDR3 sequence: CASSKTSGGNTGELFF. The CDR3 DNA is TGTGCCAGCAGCAAGACTAGCGGGGGGAACACCGGGGAGCTGTTTTTT. The full variable domain, its missing parts supplied by reference TRBV7-2 and TRBJ2-2, is GAGVSQSPSNKVTEKGKDVELRCDPISGHTALYWYRQSLGQGLEFLIYFQGNSAPDKSGLPSDRFSAERTGGSVSTLTIQRTQQEDSAVYLCASSKTSGGNTGELFFGEGSRLTVL.

This clone turned up a few times. The chain has TRBV19 and TRBJ1-1; 8 positions agree with TRBD1. Germline CDR1 reads LNHDA; CDR2 reads SQIVND (reference sequence). Trimming cost V 7 bases and J 1 base; bases outside gene matches: 8. The CDR3 covers 15 residues. The DNA of the CDR3 is TGTGCCAGTACCTGGGACAGGACACGGAACACTGAAGCTTTCTTT. Its protein is CASTWDRTRNTEAFF.

This chain links TRBV4-1 with TRBJ2-1; perhaps TRBD1 as D (5 bases). Trimming stripped 3 bases from V and 3 bases from J, with 9 bases between. The CDR3 runs to 14 residues. In germline, CDR1 is MGHRA, CDR2 YSYEKL. CDR3 nucleotides: TGCGCCAGCAGCCACCTCGACAGCTACAATGAGCAGTTCTTC. Its translation is CASSHLDSYNEQFF.

This clone was seen only once. The chain links TRBV7-6 to TRBJ2-5; 8 bases align to TRBD2. Germline V gene sequence: CDR1 SGHVS, CDR2 FNYEAQ. CDR3 size: 18 residues. J gave up 1 base and V 1 base, and 11 bases lay outside the gene matches. For the CDR3, the DNA is TGTGCCAGCAGCTTAGGGGTCTTGCGGGGGGAAATCCAAGAGACCCAGTACTTC. This gives the protein CASSLGVLRGEIQETQYF.

CDR3 sequence (DNA): TGTGCCAGCAGTGAAAATCAAGGCAGGAGGCGCAATGAGCAGTTCTTC. Translation: CASSENQGRRRNEQFF. This sequence joins TRBV6-1 and TRBJ2-1, with D perhaps matching TRBD2 (5 bases). The CDR3 runs to 16 residues. V gave up 2 bases and J gave up 6 bases, with 17 bases separating them. The germline gives CDR1 MNHNS, CDR2 SASEGT.

This chain uses TRBV7-2 with TRBJ2-5; 9 positions match TRBD1. V trimming: 0 bases; J trimming: 0 bases; junction bases outside the gene matches: 8. The CDR3 length is 18 residues. Germline V gene data show CDR1 as SGHTA and CDR2 as FQGNSA. CDR3 DNA: TGTGCCAGCAGCTTAGCCGGACAGGGGATTCCTGACCAAGAGACCCAGTACTTC. Its translation is CASSLAGQGIPDQETQYF.